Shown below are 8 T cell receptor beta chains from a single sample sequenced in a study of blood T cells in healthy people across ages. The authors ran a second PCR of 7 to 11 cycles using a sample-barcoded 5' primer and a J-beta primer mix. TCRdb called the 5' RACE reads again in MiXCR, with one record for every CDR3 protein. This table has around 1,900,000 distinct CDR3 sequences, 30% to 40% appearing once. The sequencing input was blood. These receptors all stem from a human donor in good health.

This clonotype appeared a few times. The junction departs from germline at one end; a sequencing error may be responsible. The CDR3 loop is CASSSGGGVVQETQYF. The CDR3, as DNA: TGTGCTAGCAGCTCCGGGGGAGGGGTCGTACAAGAGACCCAGTACTTC. The chain carries TRBV7-7 and TRBJ2-5, with TRBD2 matching 7 bases. Germline values: CDR1 SSHAT, CDR2 FNYEAQ (reference sequence). There are 16 residues in the CDR3. Combining the CDR3 with reference TRBV7-7 and TRBJ2-5 gives the whole variable domain GAGVSQSPRYKVTKRGQDVTLRCDPISSHATLYWYQQALGQGPEFLTYFNYEAQPDKSGLPSDRFSAERPEGSISTLTIQRTEQRDSAMYRCASSSGGGVVQETQYFGPGTRLLVL.

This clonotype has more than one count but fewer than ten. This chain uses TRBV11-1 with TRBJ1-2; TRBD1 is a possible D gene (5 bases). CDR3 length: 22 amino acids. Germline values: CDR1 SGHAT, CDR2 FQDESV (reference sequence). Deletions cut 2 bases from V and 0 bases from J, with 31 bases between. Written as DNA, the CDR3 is TGTGCCAGCAGCTTACTTGGGGCGTCAGAACACTTAGAATTTATAGCTAACTATGGCTACACCTTC. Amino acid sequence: CASSLLGASEHLEFIANYGYTF.

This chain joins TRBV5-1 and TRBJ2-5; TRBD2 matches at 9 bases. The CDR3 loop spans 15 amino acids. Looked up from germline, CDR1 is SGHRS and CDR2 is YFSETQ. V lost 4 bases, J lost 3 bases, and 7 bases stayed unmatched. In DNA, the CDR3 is TGCGCCAGCAGCCCCGGTTCTAGCGGGGAAGAGACCCAGTACTTC. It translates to CASSPGSSGEETQYF.

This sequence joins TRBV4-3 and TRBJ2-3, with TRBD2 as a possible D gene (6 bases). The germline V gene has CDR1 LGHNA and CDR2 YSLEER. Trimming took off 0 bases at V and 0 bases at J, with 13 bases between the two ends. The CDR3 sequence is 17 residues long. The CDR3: CASSQDWAGLSTDTQYF. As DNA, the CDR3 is TGCGCCAGCAGCCAAGATTGGGCGGGGCTAAGCACAGATACGCAGTATTTT.

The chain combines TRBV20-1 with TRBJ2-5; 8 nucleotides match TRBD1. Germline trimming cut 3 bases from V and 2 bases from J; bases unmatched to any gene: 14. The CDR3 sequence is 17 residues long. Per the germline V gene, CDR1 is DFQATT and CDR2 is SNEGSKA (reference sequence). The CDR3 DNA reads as TGCAGTGCTAGTTGGGGGGACAGGCCGAACGATCAAGAGACCCAGTACTTC. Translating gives CSASWGDRPNDQETQYF.

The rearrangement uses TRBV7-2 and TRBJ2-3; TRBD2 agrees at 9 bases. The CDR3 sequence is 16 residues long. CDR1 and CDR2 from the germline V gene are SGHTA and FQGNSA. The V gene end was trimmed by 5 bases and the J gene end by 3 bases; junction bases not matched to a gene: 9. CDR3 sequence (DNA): TGTGCCAGCAGCAACGGGCGGGGGGGGGAAACAGATACGCAGTATTTT. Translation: CASSNGRGGETDTQYF.

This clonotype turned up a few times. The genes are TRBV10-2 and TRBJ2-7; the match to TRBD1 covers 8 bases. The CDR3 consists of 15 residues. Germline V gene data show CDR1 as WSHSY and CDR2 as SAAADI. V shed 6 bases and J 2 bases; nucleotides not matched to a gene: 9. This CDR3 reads CASSSRGQAPYEQYF. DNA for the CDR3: TGCGCCAGCAGCAGCCGGGGACAGGCCCCCTACGAGCAGTACTTC.

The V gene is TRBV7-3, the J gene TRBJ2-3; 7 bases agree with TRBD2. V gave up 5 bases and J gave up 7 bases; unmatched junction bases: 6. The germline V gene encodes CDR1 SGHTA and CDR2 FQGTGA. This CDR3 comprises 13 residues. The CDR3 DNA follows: TGTGCCAGCAGCCAAAGCGGGGCTAATACGCAGTATTTT. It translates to CASSQSGANTQYF.